The 10 T cell receptor beta chains below were found in one sample sequenced in a study of Ad26.COV2.S vaccination and SARS-CoV-2 variants. Here immunoSEQ multiplex PCR was the method, and the copy in TCRdb shows in-frame clones only, minus some. The sample consists of approximately 420,000 clones, around 89% of them appearing once. The sample's treatment: some 20 received Ad26.COV2.S at low or high dose, single or two shots; a few received placebo; per-sample allocation not given. Day 63 after the first injection of vaccine or placebo was the sampling time. The input for sequencing was peripheral blood, taken in a trial of Ad26.COV2.S vaccine versus placebo. The receptors stem from a person aged 18 to 59 who received the Ad26.COV2.S COVID-19 vaccine or a placebo.

The V call is TRBV5-1, the J call TRBJ2-5; 16 bases fit TRBD2. The CDR3 contains 20 residues. V trimming: 3 bases; J trimming: 4 bases; junction bases outside the gene matches: 15. Germline V gene sequence: CDR1 SGHRS, CDR2 YFSETQ. The CDR3 region has the DNA TGCGCCAGCAGCTCGATGGATCAGGGACTAGCGGGGGGGCCGGGAGAGACCCAGTACTTC. This translates into CASSSMDQGLAGGPGETQYF.

The V call is TRBV5-1, the J call TRBJ2-3; TRBD2 aligns across 11 bases. CDR1 is SGHRS and CDR2 is YFSETQ in the germline V gene. The CDR3 has 16 residues. V gave up 4 bases and J gave up 2 bases; unmatched junction bases: 6. The CDR3 region is CASSGPGLAVTDTQYF. CDR3 in DNA: TGCGCCAGCAGCGGCCCGGGACTAGCGGTCACAGATACGCAGTATTTT.

The chain links TRBV5-5 to TRBJ2-6; 11 bases align to TRBD1. This CDR3 contains 17 residues. Losses at the gene ends were 0 bases for V and 2 bases for J; bases not matched to a gene: 1. Germline V gene lookup returns CDR1 SGHKS and CDR2 YYEKEE (reference sequence). CDR3 nucleotide sequence: TGTGCCAGCAGCTTGGCGGGACAGGGGGCTGGGGCCAACGTCCTGACTTTC. Its protein product is CASSLAGQGAGANVLTF.

V gene TRBV19 combines with J gene TRBJ1-6, with D possibly matching TRBD1 (5 bases). Between the trimmed V and J ends, which lost 6 bases and 8 bases, there was a span of 17 bases. CDR3 length: 15 residues. Germline V gives CDR1 LNHDA, CDR2 SQIVND (reference sequence). Here the CDR3 reads CASRPAQGRYSPLHF. In DNA form, the CDR3 reads TGTGCCAGTAGGCCCGCCCAGGGCAGGTATTCACCCCTCCACTTT.

This clone was recorded a few times. This chain uses TRBV15 with TRBJ1-6; no firm D call. Germline V gene data show CDR1 as LNHNV and CDR2 as YYDKDF (reference sequence). Deletions cut 0 bases from V and 2 bases from J, with 14 bases between. CDR3 length: 18 amino acids. CDR3 loop: CATSRDSGRAAYNSPLHF. CDR3 sequence (DNA): TGTGCCACCAGCAGAGATTCCGGACGGGCGGCCTATAATTCACCCCTCCACTTT.

In nucleotides, the CDR3 is TGTGCCAGCAGCTTAGCGACGTCGTGGAAGGGGGAAGATACGCAGTATTTT. Residues: CASSLATSWKGEDTQYF. The chain is built from TRBV7-9 and TRBJ2-3; TRBD1 is a possible D gene (6 bases). V shed 0 bases and J shed 5 bases, with 18 bases lying between them. Germline assignment: CDR1 SEHNR and CDR2 FQNEAQ (reference sequence). The CDR3 is made up of 17 amino acids.

This rearrangement joins TRBV6-5 to TRBJ1-3; a possible D gene is TRBD1 (5 bases). Germline V CDR1 and CDR2: MNHEY, SVGAGI. Deletions cut 6 bases from V and 4 bases from J, with 13 bases between. CDR3 length: 14 amino acids. CDR3 DNA: TGTGCCAGCAGGTCCCCCAGGGCCGGAAACACCATATATTTT. Translated, it gives CASRSPRAGNTIYF.

The chain uses TRBV6-1 and TRBJ2-5; tentatively, D is TRBD2 (5 bases). V dropped 1 base and J dropped 5 bases, with 11 bases sitting between them. This CDR3 is 14 amino acids long. Germline CDR1 is MNHNS and CDR2 is SASEGT. The CDR3 DNA reads TGTGCCAGCAGTGAAGATCCTAGCCGGGAGACCCAGTACTTC. The encoded protein is CASSEDPSRETQYF.

The chain carries TRBV27 and TRBJ2-1; possible D gene TRBD2, 5 bases. This CDR3 spans 15 amino acids. Trimming pared 2 bases from V and 9 bases from J, leaving 17 bases between. Germline V CDR1 and CDR2: MNHEY, SMNVEV (reference sequence). The CDR3 sequence: CASSLRLPGRSEQFF. The CDR3 DNA reads as TGTGCCAGCAGTTTACGACTACCCGGTCGCAGTGAGCAGTTCTTC.

The J gene is TRBJ2-2, the V gene TRBV2, with 12 bases matching TRBD2. The length of the CDR3 is 15 residues. Germline CDR1 reads SNHLY; CDR2 reads FYNNEI. V shed 10 bases, J shed 8 bases, and the junction held 11 bases outside the gene matches. The CDR3 region has the DNA TGTGCCACTGCCCCCCTAGCGGGGGGGCAGGGGGAGCTGTTTTTT. Protein product: CATAPLAGGQGELFF.